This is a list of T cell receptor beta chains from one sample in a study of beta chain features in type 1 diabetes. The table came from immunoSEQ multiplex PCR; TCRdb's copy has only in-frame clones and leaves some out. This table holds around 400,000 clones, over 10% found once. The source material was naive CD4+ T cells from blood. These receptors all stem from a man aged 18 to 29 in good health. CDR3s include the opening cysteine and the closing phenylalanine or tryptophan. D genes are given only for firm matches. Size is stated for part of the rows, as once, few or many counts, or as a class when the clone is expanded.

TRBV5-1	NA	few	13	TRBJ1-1	CASSLTMNTEAFF	TGCGCCAGCAGCTTAACAATGAACACTGAAGCTTTCTTT
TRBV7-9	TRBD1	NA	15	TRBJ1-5	CASRNTGDPNQPQHF	TGTGCCAGCAGAAACACAGGGGACCCCAATCAGCCCCAGCATTTT
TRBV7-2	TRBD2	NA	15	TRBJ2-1	CASSLRGGSSYEQFF	TGTGCCAGCAGCTTACGGGGGGGCAGTTCGTATGAGCAGTTCTTC
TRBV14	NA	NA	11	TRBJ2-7	CASSQAYEQYF	TGTGCCAGCAGCCAAGCATACGAGCAGTACTTC
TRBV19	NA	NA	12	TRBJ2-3	CASSRATDTQYF	TGTGCCAGTAGTAGGGCCACAGATACGCAGTATTTT
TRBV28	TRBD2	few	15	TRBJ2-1	CASSLGGRAGNEQFF	TGTGCCAGCAGTTTAGGCGGGAGGGCCGGCAATGAGCAGTTCTTC
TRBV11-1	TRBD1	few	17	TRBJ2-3	CASSDGPLDRGTDTQYF	TGTGCCAGCAGCGACGGCCCCCTTGACAGGGGAACAGATACGCAGTATTTT
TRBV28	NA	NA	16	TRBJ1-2	CASSLGDRVTGYGYTF	TGTGCCAGCAGTTTGGGCGACAGAGTGACGGGCTATGGCTACACCTTC
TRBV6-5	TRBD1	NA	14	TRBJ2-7	CASTRGQGTYEQYF	TGTGCCTCGACCCGGGGACAGGGAACCTACGAGCAGTACTTC
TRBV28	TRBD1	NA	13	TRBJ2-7	CASSNGQAYEQYF	TGTGCCAGCAGTAACGGACAGGCCTACGAGCAGTACTTC
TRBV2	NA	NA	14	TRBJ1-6	CASSDVRDNSPLHF	TGTGCCAGCAGTGATGTCAGGGATAATTCACCCCTCCACTTT
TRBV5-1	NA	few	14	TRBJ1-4	CASSFGATNEKLFF	TGCGCCAGCAGCTTCGGGGCAACTAATGAAAAACTGTTTTTT
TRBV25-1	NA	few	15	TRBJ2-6	CASALPGVGANVLTF	TGTGCCAGCGCACTCCCGGGGGTTGGGGCCAACGTCCTGACTTTC
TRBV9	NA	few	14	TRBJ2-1	CASSVSDEGDEQFF	TGTGCCAGCAGCGTAAGCGACGAGGGTGATGAGCAGTTCTTC
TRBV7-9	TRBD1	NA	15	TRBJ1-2	CASSLGGTGAHGYTF	TGTGCCAGCAGCTTAGGTGGGACAGGGGCACATGGCTACACCTTC
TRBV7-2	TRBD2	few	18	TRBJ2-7	CASSSPGLARGRLYEQYF	TGTGCCAGCAGCTCCCCGGGACTAGCGCGGGGGAGACTCTACGAGCAGTACTTC
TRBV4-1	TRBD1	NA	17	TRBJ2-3	CASSQPGTGVRTDTQYF	TGCGCCAGCAGCCAACCCGGGACAGGGGTAAGAACAGATACGCAGTATTTT
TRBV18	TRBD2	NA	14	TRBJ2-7	CASSPTSGRNEQYF	TGTGCCAGCTCACCCACTAGCGGGAGGAACGAGCAGTACTTC
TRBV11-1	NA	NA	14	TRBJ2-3	CASSLARSTDTQYF	TGTGCCAGCAGCTTAGCCAGGAGCACAGATACGCAGTATTTT
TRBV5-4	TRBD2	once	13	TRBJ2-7	CASTRGGSHEQYF	TGTGCCAGTACCCGGGGCGGGAGCCACGAGCAGTACTTC
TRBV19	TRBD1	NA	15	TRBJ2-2	CASSPEWTGTGELFF	TGTGCCAGTAGTCCCGAATGGACAGGCACCGGGGAGCTGTTTTTT
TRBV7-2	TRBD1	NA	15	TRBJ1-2	CASSLIVGGDYGYTF	TGTGCCAGCAGCTTAATAGTAGGGGGCGACTATGGCTACACCTTC
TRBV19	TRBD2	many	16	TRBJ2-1	CASSPNSGLAANEQFF	TGTGCCAGTAGTCCGAACTCCGGACTAGCGGCCAATGAGCAGTTCTTC
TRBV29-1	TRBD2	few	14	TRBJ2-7	CSSRVAGSGSEQYF	TGCAGCTCCCGAGTAGCGGGATCGGGCTCCGAGCAGTACTTC
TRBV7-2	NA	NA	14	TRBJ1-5	CASSLAGDNQPQHF	TGTGCCAGCAGCTTAGCAGGAGACAATCAGCCCCAGCATTTT
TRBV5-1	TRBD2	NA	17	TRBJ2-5	CASSLLAGGPSEETQYF	TGCGCCAGCAGCCTACTCGCGGGGGGGCCTTCTGAAGAGACCCAGTACTTC
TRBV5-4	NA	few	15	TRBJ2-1	CASSPAGEPYNEQFF	TGTGCCAGCAGCCCGGCAGGGGAGCCCTACAATGAGCAGTTCTTC
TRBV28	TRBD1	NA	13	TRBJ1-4	CASSSGQGEKLFF	TGTGCCAGCAGTTCGGGACAGGGTGAAAAACTGTTTTTT
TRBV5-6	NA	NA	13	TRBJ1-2	CASSPGRSYGYTF	TGTGCCAGCAGCCCCGGTCGTTCCTATGGCTACACCTTC
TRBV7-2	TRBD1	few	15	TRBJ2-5	CASSTRTGLGETQYF	TGTGCCAGCAGCACAAGGACAGGGCTGGGAGAGACCCAGTACTTC
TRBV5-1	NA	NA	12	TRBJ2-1	CASMVQGHEQFF	TGCGCCAGCATGGTCCAGGGCCATGAGCAGTTCTTC
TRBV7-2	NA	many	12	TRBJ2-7	CASSQELGEQYF	TGTGCCAGCAGTCAAGAACTTGGCGAGCAGTACTTC
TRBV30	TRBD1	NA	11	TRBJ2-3	CAWSAGGTQYF	TGTGCCTGGAGTGCAGGGGGAACGCAGTATTTT
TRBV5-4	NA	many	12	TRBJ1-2	CASFTIRAGYTF	TGTGCCAGCTTTACGATCAGGGCCGGCTACACCTTC
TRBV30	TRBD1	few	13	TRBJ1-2	CAWSGTGGNGYTF	TGTGCCTGGAGCGGGACAGGGGGTAATGGCTACACCTTC
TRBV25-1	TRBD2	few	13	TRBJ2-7	CASTPAGGYEQYF	TGTGCCAGCACTCCAGCCGGGGGGTACGAGCAGTACTTC
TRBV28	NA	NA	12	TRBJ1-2	CASSFGGGGYTF	TGTGCCAGCAGTTTCGGGGGAGGCGGCTACACCTTC
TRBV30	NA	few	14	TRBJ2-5	CAWSLWGKRETQYF	TGTGCCTGGAGTTTGTGGGGAAAGCGGGAGACCCAGTACTTC
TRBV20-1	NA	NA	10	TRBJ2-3	CSATTDTQYF	TGCAGTGCTACAACAGATACGCAGTATTTT
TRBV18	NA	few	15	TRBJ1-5	CASSPTRGSNQPQHF	TGTGCCAGCTCACCAACCAGGGGAAGCAATCAGCCCCAGCATTTT
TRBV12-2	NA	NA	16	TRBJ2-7	CASRPQSGVGSYEQYF	TGTGCAAGTCGCCCGCAGAGTGGAGTCGGGTCCTACGAGCAGTACTTC
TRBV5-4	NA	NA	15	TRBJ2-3	CASSLEGGFTDTQYF	TGTGCCAGCAGCTTGGAGGGGGGGTTCACAGATACGCAGTATTTT